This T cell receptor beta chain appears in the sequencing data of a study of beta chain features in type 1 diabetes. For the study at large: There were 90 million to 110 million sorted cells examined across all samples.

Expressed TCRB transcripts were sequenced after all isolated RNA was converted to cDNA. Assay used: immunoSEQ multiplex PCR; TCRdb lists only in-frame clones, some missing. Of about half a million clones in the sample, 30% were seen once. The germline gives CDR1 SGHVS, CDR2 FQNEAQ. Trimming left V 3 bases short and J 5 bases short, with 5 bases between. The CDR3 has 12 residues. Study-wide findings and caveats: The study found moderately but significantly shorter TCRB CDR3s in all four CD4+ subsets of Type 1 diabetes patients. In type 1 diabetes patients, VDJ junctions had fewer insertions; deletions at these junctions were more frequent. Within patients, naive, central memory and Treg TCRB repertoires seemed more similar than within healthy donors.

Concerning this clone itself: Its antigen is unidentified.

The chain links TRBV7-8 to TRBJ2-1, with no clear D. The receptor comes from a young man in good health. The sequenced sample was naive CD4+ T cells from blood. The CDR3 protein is CASSFLHNEQFF. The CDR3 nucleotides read TGTGCCAGCAGCTTCCTCCACAATGAGCAGTTCTTC.